Presented here are 16 T cell receptor beta chains from one specimen sequenced in a study of blood T cells in healthy people across ages. A second PCR, run for 7 to 11 cycles, used a sample-barcoded 5' primer plus a J-beta primer mix. MiXCR, applied by TCRdb to the 5' RACE reads, yields one record per CDR3 protein. This sample carries about 970,000 distinct CDR3 sequences, roughly half of them seen once, and the ten largest clones take over 20%. Sample: blood. The receptors stem from a woman aged 60-70 years in good health.

This clonotype was seen more than once but under ten times. The genes are TRBV18 and TRBJ2-4; no clear D. The germline CDR1 and CDR2 sequences are KGHSH and LQKENI. This CDR3 is built from 12 residues. V gave up 3 bases and J gave up 13 bases, with 13 bases separating them. The CDR3 region has the DNA TGTGCCAGCTCACCGGCGGTTCCGGAGCAGTACTTC. Residues: CASSPAVPEQYF.

The V and J genes are TRBV5-8 and TRBJ2-2; D is unclear. There are 14 residues in the CDR3. V was clipped by 5 bases and J by 3 bases, with 11 bases between them. Germline V gene sequence: CDR1 SGHTS, CDR2 YDEGEE. CDR3 bases: TGTGCCAGCAGTCACGCCGGAGACACCGGGGAGCTGTTTTTT. It yields the protein CASSHAGDTGELFF. The entire variable domain, with the rest obtained from reference TRBV5-8 and TRBJ2-2, is as follows: EAGVTQSPTHLIKTRGQQATLRCSPISGHTSVYWYQQALGLGLQFLLWYDEGEERNRGNFPPRFSGRQFPNYSSELNVNALELEDSALYLCASSHAGDTGELFFGEGSRLTVL.

The chain recombines TRBV5-1 with TRBJ2-3, with 13 bases fitting TRBD2. The V and J ends lost 7 bases and 3 bases, in that order; junction bases with no gene match: 11. CDR1 and CDR2 (germline): SGHRS, YFSETQ. The CDR3 consists of 17 residues. Here the CDR3 DNA reads TGCGCCAGCGCATGGCGGACTAGCGGGAGAGATACAGATACGCAGTATTTT. Translated, it gives CASAWRTSGRDTDTQYF. Looking up the rest from reference TRBV5-1 and TRBJ2-3 gives the full variable domain: KAGVTQTPRYLIKTRGQQVTLSCSPISGHRSVSWYQQTPGQGLQFLFEYFSETQRNKGNFPGRFSGRQFSNSRSEMNVSTLELGDSALYLCASAWRTSGRDTDTQYFGPGTRLTVL.

V and J are TRBV6-6 and TRBJ2-3; weak D call: TRBD1 (5 bases). V was clipped by 7 bases and J by 2 bases, with 19 bases between them. Germline CDR1 and CDR2: MNHNY and SVGAGI (reference sequence). The CDR3 totals 16 residues. The CDR3 spells CASTPLRTSNTDTQYF. In DNA, the CDR3 is TGTGCCAGCACCCCATTAAGGACAAGTAACACAGATACGCAGTATTTT.

This chain links TRBV29-1 with TRBJ2-1; 8 bases are shared with TRBD1. The V segment lost 3 bases and the J segment 0 bases; nucleotides outside the gene matches: 7. The CDR3 is 16 amino acids. Germline V gene sequence: CDR1 SQVTM, CDR2 ANQGSEA. The DNA of the CDR3 is TGCAGCGTTGACGGCGACAGGGGCCGCTCCTACAATGAGCAGTTCTTC. This translates into CSVDGDRGRSYNEQFF.

This clonotype was counted only a few times. V and J are TRBV12-3 or TRBV12-4 and TRBJ2-3; D remains ambiguous. V was shortened by 6 bases and J by 0 bases, with 13 bases between the two germline ends. This CDR3 has 15 residues. This chain's CDR3 is CASRGTGFSTDTQYF. The CDR3 nucleotides read TGTGCCAGCAGGGGCACGGGCTTCAGCACAGATACGCAGTATTTT.

About this clonotype itself: Mismatch with germline at one junction end may stem from a read error. The chain employs TRBV20-1 and TRBJ2-5; TRBD1 matches 9 bases. This CDR3 is built from 16 residues. Germline V gene data show CDR1 as DFQATT and CDR2 as SNEGSKA (reference sequence). CDR3 region: CSAAIRTGVLQETRYF. As DNA, the CDR3 is TGCAGTGCTGCCATAAGGACAGGGGTCCTTCAAGAGACCCGGTACTTC.

This clonotype was seen a handful of times. The chain couples TRBV12-3 or TRBV12-4 to TRBJ2-3; D call uncertain. V was shortened by 3 bases and J by 4 bases, with 11 bases between the two germline ends. This CDR3 contains 14 residues. This chain's CDR3 is CASSLSPIPDTQYF. The CDR3 bases are TGTGCCAGCAGTTTGAGCCCCATCCCAGATACGCAGTATTTT.

The rearrangement joins TRBV30 to TRBJ2-3; the D call may be TRBD1 or TRBD2 (6 bases each). CDR1 and CDR2 (germline): GTSNPN, SVGIG (reference sequence). Trimming removed 0 bases from V and 1 base from J, with 14 bases in between. There are 16 residues in the CDR3. The CDR3 region has the DNA TGTGCCTGGAGTGTAAACGCGGGACAAGGCACAGATACGCAGTATTTT. Residues: CAWSVNAGQGTDTQYF.

The rearrangement uses TRBV7-7 and TRBJ2-7; D gene ambiguous. The CDR3 runs 13 residues. Per the germline V gene, CDR1 is SSHAT and CDR2 is FNYEAQ (reference sequence). With 5 bases removed from V and 0 bases from J, the gap between germline ends came to 8 bases. The CDR3 bases are TGTGCCAGCAGCGACGGGCCCTCCTACGAGCAGTACTTC. Its protein product is CASSDGPSYEQYF.

Written as DNA, the CDR3 is TGCAGTGCTAGCGGATCCGGGCTTACCCGGTTCTTC. Amino acids: CSASGSGLTRFF. The rearrangement links TRBV20-1 to TRBJ2-1; no reliable D call. The germline gives CDR1 DFQATT, CDR2 SNEGSKA (reference sequence). Trimming took 3 bases from V and 15 from J, leaving 18 bases between them. The CDR3 loop spans 12 amino acids.

There are a few counts of this clonotype. V usage is TRBV20-1 and J usage is TRBJ2-1, with 14 bases fitting TRBD2. The CDR3 contains 16 residues. V lost 0 bases to trimming and J lost 8 bases; unmatched junction nucleotides: 6. Germline CDR1 and CDR2: DFQATT and SNEGSKA (reference sequence). This CDR3 reads CSARDGGTSGRHEQFF. The CDR3 coding sequence is TGCAGTGCTAGAGATGGTGGGACTAGCGGGAGACATGAGCAGTTCTTC.

The chain combines TRBV30 with TRBJ2-6; D not resolved. Germline V CDR1 and CDR2: GTSNPN, SVGIG (reference sequence). CDR3 length: 13 amino acids. V was shortened by 3 bases and J by 6 bases, with 9 bases between the two germline ends. CDR3 protein: CAWSRSEANVLTF. The CDR3 DNA is TGTGCCTGGAGCCGGTCGGAGGCCAACGTCCTGACTTTC.

The chain carries TRBV29-1 and TRBJ2-5; TRBD2 matches 14 bases. Germline V gene lookup returns CDR1 SQVTM and CDR2 ANQGSEA. V shed 4 bases and J 6 bases; nucleotides not matched to a gene: 7. The CDR3 sequence is 15 residues long. This CDR3 reads CSVVGGLAGVKTQYF. The CDR3, as DNA: TGCAGCGTTGTGGGGGGACTAGCGGGAGTAAAGACCCAGTACTTC.

This clonotype was counted between two and nine times. V gene TRBV3-1 combines with J gene TRBJ2-1; either TRBD1 or TRBD2 may fit D (5 bases each). The V end was cut by 1 base, the J end by 3 bases, with 10 bases between. The CDR3 totals 15 residues. In germline, CDR1 is LGHDT, CDR2 YNNKEL (reference sequence). CDR3 amino acids: CASSQGTRGYNEQFF. For the CDR3, the DNA is TGTGCCAGCAGCCAAGGTACTAGGGGCTACAATGAGCAGTTCTTC.

The chain carries TRBV6-1 and TRBJ2-1, with 11 bases fitting TRBD1. Germline-derived CDR1 and CDR2 are MNHNS and SASEGT. This CDR3 is 15 amino acids long. The trim removed 2 bases at V and 7 bases at J, leaving 4 bases unmatched. Written as DNA, the CDR3 is TGTGCCAGCAGTGAACCGGGACAGGGGGTAAATGAGCAGTTCTTC. It translates to CASSEPGQGVNEQFF.